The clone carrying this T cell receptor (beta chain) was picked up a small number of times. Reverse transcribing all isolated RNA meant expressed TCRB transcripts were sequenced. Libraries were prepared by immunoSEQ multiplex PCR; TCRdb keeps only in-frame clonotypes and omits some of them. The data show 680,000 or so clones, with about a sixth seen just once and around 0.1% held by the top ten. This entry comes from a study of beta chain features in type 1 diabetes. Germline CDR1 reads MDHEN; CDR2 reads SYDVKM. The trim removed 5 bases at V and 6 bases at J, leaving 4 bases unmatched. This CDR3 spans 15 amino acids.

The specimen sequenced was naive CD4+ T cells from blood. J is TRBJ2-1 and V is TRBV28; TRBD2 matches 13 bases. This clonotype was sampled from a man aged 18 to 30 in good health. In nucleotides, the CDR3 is TGTGCCAGCAGTATGGGACTAGCGGGAATCAATGAGCAGTTCTTC. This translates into CASSMGLAGINEQFF.